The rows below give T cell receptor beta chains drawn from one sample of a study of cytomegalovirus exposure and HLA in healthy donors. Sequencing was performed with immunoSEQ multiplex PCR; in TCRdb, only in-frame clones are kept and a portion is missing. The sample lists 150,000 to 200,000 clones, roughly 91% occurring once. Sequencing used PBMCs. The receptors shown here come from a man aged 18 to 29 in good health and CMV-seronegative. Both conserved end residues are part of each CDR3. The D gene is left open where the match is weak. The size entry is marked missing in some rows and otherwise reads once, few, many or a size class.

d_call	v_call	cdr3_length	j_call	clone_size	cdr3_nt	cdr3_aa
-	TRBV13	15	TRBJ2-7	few	TGTGCCAGCAGCGCGCATGTGGGGGAGGACTACGAGCAGTACTTC	CASSAHVGEDYEQYF
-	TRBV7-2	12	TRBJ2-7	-	TGTGCCAGCAGCCCCGCAGGATACGAGCAGTACTTC	CASSPAGYEQYF
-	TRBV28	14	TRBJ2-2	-	TGTGCCAGCAGACTAGGAGGGACCACCGGGGAGCTGTTTTTT	CASRLGGTTGELFF
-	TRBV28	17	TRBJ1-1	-	TGTGCCAGCAGTTTAACTGGGGCCGCTGGACCCTACACTGAAGCTTTCTTT	CASSLTGAAGPYTEAFF
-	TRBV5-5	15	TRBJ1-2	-	TGTGCCAGCAGCTTGATCCCAGGGGTGAGCTATGGCTACACCTTC	CASSLIPGVSYGYTF
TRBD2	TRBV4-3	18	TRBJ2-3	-	TGCGCCAGCAGCCGAACCCCACCGAATAGCGGGGCGGGAGATACGCAGTATTTT	CASSRTPPNSGAGDTQYF
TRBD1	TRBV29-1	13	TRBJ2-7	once	TGCAGCGTCGTGACAGGGGACGGAGGCAGGCAGTACTTC	CSVVTGDGGRQYF
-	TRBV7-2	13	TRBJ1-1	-	TGTGCCAGCAGCTTAGGACAGGCGAGTGAAGCTTTCTTT	CASSLGQASEAFF
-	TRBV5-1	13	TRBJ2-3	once	TGCGCCAGCAGTGAGGGTAGCACAGATACGCAGTATTTT	CASSEGSTDTQYF
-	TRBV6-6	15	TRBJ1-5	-	TGTGCCAGCCTAATAACAGCAGGTAGCAATCAGCCCCAGCATTTT	CASLITAGSNQPQHF
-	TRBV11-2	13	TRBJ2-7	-	TGTGCCAGCAGCTTAGGGAGAGCCTACGAGCAGTACTTC	CASSLGRAYEQYF
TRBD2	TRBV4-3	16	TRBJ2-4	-	TGCGCCAGCAGCCAAGATTGGGGGGGTACCAAAAACATTCAGTACTTC	CASSQDWGGTKNIQYF
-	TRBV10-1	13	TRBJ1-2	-	TGCGCCAGCAGTGGTAGACAGGACTATGGCTACACCTTC	CASSGRQDYGYTF
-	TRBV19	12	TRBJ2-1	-	TGTGCCAGTAGCACATATCTTAGCCCCTCGTTCTTC	CASSTYLSPSFF
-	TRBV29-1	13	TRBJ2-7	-	TGCAGCGTTGGGGGGGGCGTAGCCTACGAGCAGTACTTC	CSVGGGVAYEQYF
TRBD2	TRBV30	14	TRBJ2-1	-	TGTGCCTGGAGTGCCGGGACTAGCATCAATGAGCAGTTCTTC	CAWSAGTSINEQFF
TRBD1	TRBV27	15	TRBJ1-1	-	TGTGCCAGCAGCCTATCCGCCGGACAGGGAAAAGGAGCTTTCTTT	CASSLSAGQGKGAFF
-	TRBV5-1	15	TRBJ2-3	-	TGCGCCAGCAGCTTGAGCGGGCGGACCACAGATACGCAGTATTTT	CASSLSGRTTDTQYF
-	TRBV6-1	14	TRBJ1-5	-	TGTGCCAGCAGTGTCCAGGACACAAATCAGCCCCAGCATTTT	CASSVQDTNQPQHF
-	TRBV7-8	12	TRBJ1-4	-	TGTGCCAGCAGGGGGTGGGAGGGGAAACTGTTTTTT	CASRGWEGKLFF
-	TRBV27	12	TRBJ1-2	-	TGTGCCAGCAGTTTGGGGGGTGCTGGCTACACCTTC	CASSLGGAGYTF
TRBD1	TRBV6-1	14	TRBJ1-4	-	TGTGCCACCAGGAGTCCGGGACAGGCTGAAAAACTGTTTTTT	CATRSPGQAEKLFF
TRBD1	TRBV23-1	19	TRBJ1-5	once	TGCGCCAGCAGTCAATCCTCCCGGGCGCGACAGGGCGGGTGGCAGCCCCAGCATTTT	CASSQSSRARQGGWQPQHF
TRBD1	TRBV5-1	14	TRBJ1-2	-	TGCGCCAGCAGCTTGTACGCAGGGGGCGAAGGCTACACCTTC	CASSLYAGGEGYTF
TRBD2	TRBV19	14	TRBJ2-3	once	TGTGCCAGTAGCCTTAGCGGGGACGAGGATACGCAGTATTTT	CASSLSGDEDTQYF
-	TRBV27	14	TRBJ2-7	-	TGTGCCAGCAGTCCCGCTAGCGTAGCCTACGAGCAGTACTTC	CASSPASVAYEQYF
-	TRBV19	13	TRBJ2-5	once	TGTGCCAGTAGTATAGTCAGGGGAGAGACCCAGTACTTC	CASSIVRGETQYF
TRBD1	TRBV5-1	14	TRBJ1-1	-	TGCGCCAGCAGCCTAGGGGACAGCTTCACTGAAGCTTTCTTT	CASSLGDSFTEAFF
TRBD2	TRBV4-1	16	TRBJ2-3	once	TGCGCCAGCAGCCAAGATCTTACTAGCGTTCCAGATACGCAGTATTTT	CASSQDLTSVPDTQYF
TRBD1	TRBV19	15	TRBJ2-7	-	TGTGCCAGTAGTATAGTGACAGGGGGCTACAACGAGCAGTACTTC	CASSIVTGGYNEQYF
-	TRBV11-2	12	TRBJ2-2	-	TGTGCCAGCAGCTTAGTTCACGGGGAGCTGTTTTTT	CASSLVHGELFF
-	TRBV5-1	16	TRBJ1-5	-	TGCGCCAGCAGCTGGAGGAGTGACCATAGCAATCAGCCCCAGCATTTT	CASSWRSDHSNQPQHF
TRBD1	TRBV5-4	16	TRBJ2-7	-	TGTGCCAGCAGCTCAAATCTGGGACAGGGGGCTGGTGAGCAGTACTTC	CASSSNLGQGAGEQYF
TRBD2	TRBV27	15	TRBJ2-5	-	TGTGCCAGCAGTCGTAGCGGGAGGGGCCAAGAGACCCAGTACTTC	CASSRSGRGQETQYF
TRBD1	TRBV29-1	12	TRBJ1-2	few	TGCAGCGTTGAGACAGGGTTAAGGGGCTACACCTTC	CSVETGLRGYTF
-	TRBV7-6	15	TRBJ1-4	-	TGTGCCAGCAGCTTAGACGGGTCAACTAATGAAAAACTGTTTTTT	CASSLDGSTNEKLFF
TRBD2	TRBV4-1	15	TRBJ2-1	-	TGCGCCAGCAGCCCTAGCGGGGGAGATGTCGATGAGCAGTTCTTC	CASSPSGGDVDEQFF
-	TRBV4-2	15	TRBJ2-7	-	TGTGCCAGCAGCCAAGATTTCACCTACTCCTACGAGCAGTACTTC	CASSQDFTYSYEQYF
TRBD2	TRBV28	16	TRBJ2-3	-	TGTGCCAGCAGTTTAACCGAGCGGGGGTCCCCAGATACGCAGTATTTT	CASSLTERGSPDTQYF
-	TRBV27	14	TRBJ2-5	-	TGTGCCAGCAGTTTATGGCAGGACCAAGAGACCCAGTACTTC	CASSLWQDQETQYF
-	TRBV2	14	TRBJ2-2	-	TGTGCCACTTCCGGGGACTCCGGCACCGGGGAGCTGTTTTTT	CATSGDSGTGELFF
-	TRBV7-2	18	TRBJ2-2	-	TGTGCCAGCAGCTTAGGGGTGGCTAGGGCAGGGCGGACCGGGGAGCTGTTTTTT	CASSLGVARAGRTGELFF
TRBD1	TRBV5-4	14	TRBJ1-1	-	TGTGCCAGCAGCCCGGGACAGCCGAACACTGAAGCTTTCTTT	CASSPGQPNTEAFF
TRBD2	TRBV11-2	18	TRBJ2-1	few	TGTGCCAGCAGCTTAGGGAGGACTAGCGGGAGGGGGCACAATGAGCAGTTCTTC	CASSLGRTSGRGHNEQFF
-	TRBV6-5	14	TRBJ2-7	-	TGTGCCAGCAGTTACCAGTTAGCGGAGGACGAGCAGTACTTC	CASSYQLAEDEQYF
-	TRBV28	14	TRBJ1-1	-	TGTGCCAGCAGTCACGCCCAGGGCCACACTGAAGCTTTCTTT	CASSHAQGHTEAFF
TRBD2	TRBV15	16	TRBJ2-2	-	TGTGCCACCAGCAGAGAAGGACTAGCGACGACCGGGGAGCTGTTTTTT	CATSREGLATTGELFF
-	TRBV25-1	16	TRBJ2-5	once	TGTGCCAGCAGTGAATTCCGAGGGAGAGTCCAAGAGACCCAGTACTTC	CASSEFRGRVQETQYF
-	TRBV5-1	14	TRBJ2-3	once	TGCGCCAGCAGCCAAGGACAAGTCACAGATACGCAGTATTTT	CASSQGQVTDTQYF
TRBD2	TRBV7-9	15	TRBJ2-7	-	TGTGCCAGCAGCTTAGGTAGCGGGAGCTCCTACGAGCAGTACTTC	CASSLGSGSSYEQYF
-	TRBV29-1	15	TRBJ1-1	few	TGCAGCGTAGACGGATTGTTTAGGGGAGGATCTGAAGCTTTCTTT	CSVDGLFRGGSEAFF
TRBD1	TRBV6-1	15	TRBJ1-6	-	TGTGCCAGCAGTGAAGTGTGGGCAGGGGGATCACCCCTCCACTTT	CASSEVWAGGSPLHF
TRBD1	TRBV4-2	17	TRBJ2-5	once	TGTGCCAGCAGCCAAGGATACTCTTACGGGACAGAAGAGACCCAGTACTTC	CASSQGYSYGTEETQYF
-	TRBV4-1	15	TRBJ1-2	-	TGCGCCAGCAGCCCCCGACAGAATTCGAACTATGGCTACACCTTC	CASSPRQNSNYGYTF
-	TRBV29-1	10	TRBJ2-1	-	TGCAGCGTCATCCGGGTCGAGCAGTTCTTC	CSVIRVEQFF
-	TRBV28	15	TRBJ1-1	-	TGTGCCAGCAGTCCGCCGGTTTCCATGAACACTGAAGCTTTCTTT	CASSPPVSMNTEAFF
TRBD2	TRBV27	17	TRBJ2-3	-	TGTGCCAGCAGAGCGCCTAGCGGGAGGACTAGCACAGATACGCAGTATTTT	CASRAPSGRTSTDTQYF
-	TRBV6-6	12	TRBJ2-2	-	TGTGCCAGCGGCGGGGTGACCGGGGAGCTGTTTTTT	CASGGVTGELFF
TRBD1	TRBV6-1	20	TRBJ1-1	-	TGTGCCAGCAGTGGGCGTAGGAGCCGGGACAGGACCATCGAGGACACTGAAGCTTTCTTT	CASSGRRSRDRTIEDTEAFF
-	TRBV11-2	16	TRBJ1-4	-	TGTGCCAGCAGCTTAGGAGGGAGCAGGACTAATGAAAAACTGTTTTTT	CASSLGGSRTNEKLFF